Sequencing of this T cell receptor beta chain was carried out in a study of OX40 agonist ivuxolimab in advanced cancers. Study overall: Every 2 weeks, patients got intravenous ivuxolimab at one of six dose levels (0.01-10 mg/kg). Participants, 80% to 90% male, averaged roughly 60 years of age, ranging from roughly 23 to 80. Study results and limitations: The expanded peripheral T cells' antigen specificity was not determined.

Turning to this clone: Antigen specificity is unknown.

Trimming removed 6 bases at V and 6 bases at J, with 11 bases between. There are 13 residues in the CDR3. Per the germline V gene, CDR1 is MNHEY and CDR2 is SVGAGI. Collection of blood occurred at baseline, at cycle 4 day 1, and at cycle 7 day 1. Assay: immunoSEQ multiplex PCR; the TCRdb copy retains only in-frame clones and omits some. The repertoire includes about 12,000 clones, approximately 80% of them detected once, and over 20% sits in the top ten. This clonotype was sampled from an adult with an advanced solid tumor such as melanoma, head and neck, liver or kidney cancer. Here the sequenced sample was CD4+ or CD8+ T cells sorted from blood, taken in a trial of the OX40 agonist ivuxolimab. This rearrangement joins TRBV6-5 to TRBJ2-2, with D possibly matching TRBD1 (5 bases). The CDR3 DNA sequence: TGTGCCAGCAGCCCCAGGGTGGCCGGGGAGCTGTTTTTT. Its protein is CASSPRVAGELFF.